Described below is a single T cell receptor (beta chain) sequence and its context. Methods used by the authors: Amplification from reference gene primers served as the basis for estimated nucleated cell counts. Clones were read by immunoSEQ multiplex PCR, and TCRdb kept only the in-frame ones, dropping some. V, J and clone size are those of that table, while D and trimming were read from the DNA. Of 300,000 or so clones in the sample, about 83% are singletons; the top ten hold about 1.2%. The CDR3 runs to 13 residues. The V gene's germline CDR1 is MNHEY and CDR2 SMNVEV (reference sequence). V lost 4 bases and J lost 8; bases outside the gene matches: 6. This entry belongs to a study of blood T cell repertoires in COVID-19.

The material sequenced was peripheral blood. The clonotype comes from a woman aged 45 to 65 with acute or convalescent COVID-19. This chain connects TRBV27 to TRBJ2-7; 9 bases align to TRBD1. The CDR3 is CASSSPDRGKQYF. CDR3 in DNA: TGTGCCAGCAGTTCCCCGGACAGGGGTAAGCAGTACTTC.